Sequencing of this TCR beta chain was carried out in a study of T cells in Graves' hyperthyroidism and ophthalmopathy. Diagnosis rested on symptoms, serum thyroxine and TRAb, thyroid ultrasound, and orbital computed tomography. This clonotype was counted many times. There were TCR beta CDR3 regions amplified from RNA transcripts. HTBI primers were used for first-round RT-PCR of the TCR CDR3. One entry per CDR3 protein results from TCRdb running MiXCR on the multiplex PCR reads. The data contain fewer than 350,000 distinct CDR3 sequences, less than 15% of them singletons. The receptor was isolated from a young woman with Graves' hyperthyroidism that later progressed to Graves' ophthalmopathy. The sample comprised blood.

CDR3 region: CASSRQGRDTEAFF. CDR3 bases: TGTGCCAGCTCACGACAGGGGAGGGACACTGAAGCTTTCTTT. The V gene is TRBV18, the J gene TRBJ1-1; 8 positions agree with TRBD1. CDR1 and CDR2 from the germline V gene are KGHSH and LQKENI. The CDR3 is 14 residues long. The junction had 4 bases not matched to a gene; V was cut back by 4 bases and J by 3 bases.